Shown below are 25 T cell receptor beta chains from a single sample sequenced in a study of regulatory T cells in long-lasting Graves disease (dated by TCRdb to about 2021). Preparation of the library involved multiplex PCR. Sequencing instrument: Illumina HiSeq 4000. CDR3 regions were amplified by Arm-PCR with iRepertoire HTBI primers to construct TCR beta libraries. TCRdb reprocessed the public reads (quality trimming at Q25 with fastp, clone calling with MiXCR) and kept in-frame beta chains. Duplicate CDR3 protein sequences are folded into a single record with the most common DNA and genes. The sample data list fewer than 650,000 distinct CDR3 sequences, and roughly 15% of these were observed just once. The leading ten clones occupy about 18% of the sample. The sample's time point, from its label and the paper: newly diagnosed GD, antithyroid drugs for less than 3 months. For both TCR sequencing and RNA sequencing, RNA was extracted from PBMCs using TRIzol.

In addition, the sample was reused for a study of T cells in Graves' hyperthyroidism and ophthalmopathy.

Source: peripheral blood mononuclear cells (PBMCs), taken at new diagnosis, from a patient treated with antithyroid drugs. The source of these receptors is a woman aged 30 to 39 with Graves disease. Donor details come from another sample of the same person, matched by shared clones.

This clonotype has at least ten counts. J is TRBJ2-7 and V is TRBV7-8, with D uncertain. The CDR3 sequence is 14 residues long. With 5 bases removed from V and 2 bases from J, the gap between germline ends came to 13 bases. CDR1 is SGHVS, CDR2 FQNEAQ, per germline. The CDR3 is CASSPRWQAYEQYF. The CDR3 coding sequence is TGTGCCAGCAGCCCCCGCTGGCAGGCCTACGAGCAGTACTTC.

This clonotype was seen repeatedly, ten times or more. The chain is built from TRBV7-9 and TRBJ2-3, with 8 bases lining up with TRBD1. The CDR3 is 13 residues long. Germline V gene data show CDR1 as SEHNR and CDR2 as FQNEAQ (reference sequence). The trim removed 5 bases at V and 4 bases at J, leaving 2 bases unmatched. CDR3 in amino acids: CASSRTGSDTQYF. The CDR3 DNA reads as TGTGCCAGCAGCCGGACAGGGTCAGATACGCAGTATTTT. The full variable domain, completed using reference TRBV7-9 and TRBJ2-3, is DTGVSQNPRHKITKRGQNVTFRCDPISEHNRLYWYRQTLGQGPEFLTYFQNEAQLEKSRLLSDRFSAERPKGSFSTLEIQRTEQGDSAMYLCASSRTGSDTQYFGPGTRLTVL.

In this sample, this clonotype turned up a few times. This chain connects TRBV20-1 to TRBJ2-4, with no clear D. The CDR3 length is 13 residues. Germline CDR1 and CDR2: DFQATT and SNEGSKA (reference sequence). V was clipped by 0 bases and J by 1 base, with 4 bases between them. CDR3 sequence: CSARDYAKNIQYF. CDR3 in DNA: TGCAGTGCTAGAGATTACGCCAAAAACATTCAGTACTTC.

This clonotype occurred many times. V gene TRBV18 combines with J gene TRBJ1-5; 9 positions agree with TRBD1. The CDR3 covers 14 residues. After removal of 4 bases from V and 7 bases from J, the junction contained 5 bases not matched to a gene. Germline lookup yields CDR1 KGHSH and CDR2 LQKENI. CDR3: CASSRQGVGQPQHF. The CDR3, as DNA: TGTGCCAGCTCACGACAGGGGGTCGGGCAGCCCCAGCATTTT.

This clonotype has a count of ten or more. V and J are TRBV20-1 and TRBJ1-1; maybe TRBD1 (6 bases). The V end was cut by 1 base, the J end by 4 bases, with 13 bases between. The CDR3 length is 14 residues. CDR1 DFQATT and CDR2 SNEGSKA come from the germline V gene (reference sequence). As DNA, the CDR3 is TGCAGTGCTAGAGGCCCAGGGGCAGGCACTGAAGCTTTCTTT. Residues: CSARGPGAGTEAFF.

CDR3 loop: CASSVDLVSYNEQFF. DNA of the CDR3: TGTGCCAGCAGCGTTGATTTAGTGTCCTACAATGAGCAGTTCTTC. The chain employs TRBV7-3 and TRBJ2-1, with unresolved D. V lost 5 bases to trimming and J lost 1 base, with 12 bases between them. The CDR3 length is 15 residues. Germline assignment: CDR1 SGHTA and CDR2 FQGTGA.

This clonotype was detected ten times or more. The chain combines TRBV28 with TRBJ2-7; 10 nucleotides match TRBD1. V was clipped by 4 bases and J by 7 bases; unmatched bases: 10. This CDR3 region has 15 residues. Looked up from germline, CDR1 is MDHEN and CDR2 is SYDVKM. The CDR3 region is CASSSRDRGFPEQYF. The CDR3 DNA reads as TGTGCCAGCAGTTCACGGGACAGGGGATTTCCAGAGCAGTACTTC.

This clonotype has ten or more counts. This rearrangement joins TRBV20-1 to TRBJ2-7; 7 nucleotides agree with TRBD2. Germline-derived CDR1 and CDR2 are DFQATT and SNEGSKA (reference sequence). Trimming took 5 bases from V and 6 from J; bases not matched to a gene: 13. The CDR3 sequence is 14 residues long. The CDR3 coding sequence is TGCAGTGCTTACACGGGGAGGGCCCTTGGCGAGCAGTACTTC. Translating it yields CSAYTGRALGEQYF.

This clonotype was seen a handful of times. This rearrangement joins TRBV10-1 to TRBJ2-1, with D perhaps matching TRBD2 (5 bases). Trimming pared 3 bases from V and 9 bases from J, leaving 24 bases between. CDR1 and CDR2 from the germline V gene are WNHNN and SYGVQD (reference sequence). The CDR3 is 17 amino acids. CDR3 sequence reads: CASSEGWRVSFLGEQFF. CDR3 DNA sequence: TGCGCCAGCAGTGAAGGTTGGCGGGTCTCGTTTCTCGGTGAGCAGTTCTTC.

This clonotype appeared many times. The V gene is TRBV7-8, the J gene TRBJ2-7, with TRBD2 matching 8 bases. Germline CDR1 SGHVS, CDR2 FQNEAQ. The CDR3 length is 14 residues. V lost 1 base, J lost 6 bases, and 5 bases stayed unmatched. CDR3 DNA: TGTGCCAGCAGCTTAGTAACTAGCGGAGCCGAGCAGTACTTC. The encoded protein is CASSLVTSGAEQYF.

The CDR3: CAGNRADYGYTF. CDR3 bases: TGTGCCGGCAATAGGGCGGATTACGGCTACACCTTC. The V gene is TRBV2, the J gene TRBJ1-2; no reliable D call. The CDR3 is 12 residues long. The germline gives CDR1 SNHLY, CDR2 FYNNEI. The V end lost 11 bases, the J end lost 8 bases, and 18 bases lay between the germline ends.

This clonotype came up a few times. V and J are TRBV20-1 and TRBJ1-6, with TRBD1 as a possible D gene (5 bases). CDR3 length equals 15 residues. Trimming left V 2 bases short and J 6 bases short, with 14 bases between. CDR1 is DFQATT, CDR2 SNEGSKA, per germline (reference sequence). CDR3 loop: CSARFGHGLNSPLHF. The CDR3 DNA follows: TGCAGTGCTAGATTTGGACACGGACTTAATTCACCCCTCCACTTT.

This clonotype was counted ten times or more. The chain links TRBV7-2 to TRBJ2-1, with 8 bases identical to TRBD1. Germline trimming cut 4 bases from V and 5 bases from J; bases unmatched to any gene: 10. The CDR3 runs 16 residues. CDR1 is SGHTA and CDR2 is FQGNSA in the germline V gene. As DNA, the CDR3 is TGTGCCAGCAGCTACCAGGGGGCTATCCGTAACAATGAGCAGTTCTTC. This gives the protein CASSYQGAIRNNEQFF.

This clonotype was recorded many times. The chain has TRBV10-3 and TRBJ2-7, with 12 bases aligning to TRBD1. Trimming took 4 bases from V and 2 from J; bases not matched to a gene: 12. The CDR3 has 18 residues. Germline lookup yields CDR1 ENHRY and CDR2 SYGVKD. CDR3 protein: CAISASGTGGEKAYEQYF. The CDR3 DNA reads as TGTGCCATCAGTGCCTCCGGGACAGGGGGCGAAAAGGCCTACGAGCAGTACTTC.

A word on this clonotype: This sequence may be a read error, since a much larger clone differs from it by one base. V and J are TRBV10-3 and TRBJ2-7; TRBD1 aligns across 7 bases. The germline gives CDR1 ENHRY, CDR2 SYGVKD. The CDR3 is 14 residues long. In DNA form, the CDR3 reads TGTACCACAGCCTGGGACAGAAGCTCCTACGAGCAGTACTTC. As protein: CTTAWDRSSYEQYF.

In DNA form, the CDR3 reads TGCGCCAGCCGACTAGCGGGAGATCTAGATACGCAGTATTTT. The encoded protein is CASRLAGDLDTQYF. The gene calls are TRBV5-1 and TRBJ2-3, with 12 bases that match TRBD2. The CDR3 length is 14 residues. Germline CDR1 SGHRS, CDR2 YFSETQ. Trimming removed 7 bases from V and 5 bases from J; junction bases left unmatched: 5.

This clonotype was picked up many times. J is TRBJ2-5 and V is TRBV7-8; TRBD1 aligns across 7 bases. Germline loops: CDR1 SGHVS, CDR2 FQNEAQ. V was pared by 5 bases and J by 2 bases, with 5 bases of the junction left unmatched. The CDR3 is 14 residues long. The CDR3 DNA reads TGTGCCAGCAGCCAGGGGACAGCACAAGAGACCCAGTACTTC. Its translation is CASSQGTAQETQYF.

This clonotype was detected ten times or more. The rearrangement uses TRBV2 and TRBJ2-1; TRBD2 matches 13 bases. Germline values: CDR1 SNHLY, CDR2 FYNNEI. The CDR3 is 14 amino acids. Trimming at V came to 5 bases and at J to 8 bases, leaving 3 bases not matched to a gene. CDR3 loop: CASSTGTSGDEQFF. CDR3 coding DNA: TGTGCCAGCAGTACCGGGACTAGCGGGGATGAGCAGTTCTTC.

This clonotype came up many times. The V gene is TRBV27, the J gene TRBJ1-6, with D unclear. CDR1 MNHEY and CDR2 SMNVEV come from the germline V gene (reference sequence). The length of the CDR3 is 12 residues. Trimming removed 8 bases from V and 1 base from J, with 3 bases in between. CDR3 nucleotides: TGTGCCAGCGGGTCCTATAATTCACCCCTCCACTTT. Amino acids: CASGSYNSPLHF.

The table lists this clonotype with many counts. The V and J genes are TRBV29-1 and TRBJ2-7, with D possibly TRBD1 on 5 matching bases. The CDR3 sequence is 15 residues long. Trimming took off 4 bases at V and 0 bases at J, with 16 bases between the two ends. Germline V CDR1 and CDR2: SQVTM, ANQGSEA. CDR3 loop: CSVVIDSVSSYEQYF. The CDR3 coding sequence is TGCAGCGTTGTGATCGACAGTGTTAGCTCCTACGAGCAGTACTTC.

This clonotype was counted many times. The chain joins TRBV12-3 or TRBV12-4 to TRBJ1-2; no firm D call. This CDR3 spans 13 amino acids. V was shortened by 3 bases and J by 13 bases, with 18 bases between the two germline ends. CDR3 bases: TGTGCCAGCAGTTTCGACGGACGCCTATTTAGCACCTTC. This encodes CASSFDGRLFSTF.

A few counts support this clonotype. The chain couples TRBV5-8 to TRBJ1-5, with 9 bases identical to TRBD1. There are 19 residues in the CDR3. Germline lookup yields CDR1 SGHTS and CDR2 YDEGEE. With 5 bases clipped from V and 2 bases from J, the junction kept 17 bases outside the gene matches. For the CDR3, the DNA is TGTGCCAGCAGTCAGCTCCATATTTCACAGGGGGCGGGCAATCAGCCCCAGCATTTT. The encoded protein is CASSQLHISQGAGNQPQHF.

This clonotype was observed a few times. The chain joins TRBV6-9 to TRBJ2-7; either TRBD1 or TRBD2 may supply D (5 bases each). Trimming cost V 3 bases and J 4 bases, with 13 bases left between them. This CDR3 region has 14 residues. CDR1 is MNHGY and CDR2 is SVAAGI in the germline V gene. The CDR3 loop reads CASSYSAGRYEQYF. The CDR3 coding sequence is TGTGCCAGCAGTTACTCTGCAGGGAGATACGAGCAGTACTTC.

The chain links TRBV3-1 to TRBJ1-2; 7 nucleotides line up with TRBD1. This CDR3 is built from 15 residues. Trimming took 1 base from V and 8 from J; bases not matched to a gene: 10. CDR1 and CDR2 from the germline V gene are LGHDT and YNNKEL (reference sequence). CDR3 protein: CASSQGGQAARGYTF. DNA of the CDR3: TGTGCCAGCAGCCAAGGTGGACAGGCCGCGCGGGGCTACACCTTC.

The V call is TRBV12-3 or TRBV12-4, the J call TRBJ2-5; the D is unclear. V was cut by 3 bases and J by 4 bases, with 9 bases left in between. CDR3 size: 13 residues. The CDR3 DNA follows: TGTGCCAGCAGTTTCCCCCCAGGAGAGACCCAGTACTTC. Protein sequence: CASSFPPGETQYF.